This T cell receptor beta chain was profiled in a study of shared clonotypes between healthy human individuals (dated by TCRdb to about 2020). In the study overall: The cohort comprised two women and a few men aged 18 to 49 years. For each donor, three plates each were used for CD4 naive and CD4 memory, two plates were used for CD8 naive, and one plate was used for CD8 memory. To estimate repertoire size and how much clonotypes are shared between individuals, the study performed deep sequencing of blood TCR repertoires from a few healthy adults. To increase sequencing depth and limit assay-specific biases, different laboratories used diverse techniques to prepare libraries and sequence TCR repertoires. Between about 0.9 and 8.9 billion PBMCs per donor were obtained by leukapheresis.

Using the deep immunoSEQ assay, multiplex PCR amplified TCR CDR3 regions from genomic DNA. Genomic DNA extracted from each cell subset was distributed evenly over all wells of several immunoSEQ 96-well plates, and each plate served as one replicate. For sorted subsets, roughly 200 ng of genomic DNA, equivalent to roughly 30,000 T cell genomes, went into each replicate PCR. Purified libraries were measured with a Qubit 3.0 fluorometer, size-checked on a Bioanalyzer 2100, and measured again with the KAPA Library Quantification kit. Every immunoSEQ 96-well plate was sequenced on a separate single-read 150-cycle Illumina NextSeq 550 flow cell. The source study handled its data this way. Because the immunoSEQ output held only junctional sequences and lacked quality scores, the filtering could not match the filtering applied to full-length reads. To assign V/J genes and CDR3, sequences were annotated against IMGT germline references using PyIR, a Python wrapper for IgBLAST v1.9. Reads were removed for weak V/J assignments (E-value above 1e-6), missing CDR3, stop codons, out-of-frame junctions, or ambiguous translated residues. V3J clonotypes were defined by identical inferred V gene, J gene, and CDR3 amino acid sequence. To compute the percentage overlap between repertoires, the number of shared unique clonotypes was divided by the size of the smaller repertoire. Three approaches were used to assess repertoire richness: RTK rarefaction, the Chao1 estimator, and Recon v2.1 estimates of unobserved clonotypes. Generation probabilities for all TCRbeta clonotypes obtained by the gDNA method from several donors were computed using OLGA. This immuneACCESS table, as held by TCRdb, lists in-frame sequences with V and J called but not all clones. Of the missing ones, under half trace to an unresolved V gene in checked studies; the others have no known cause. The DNA gave D and trimming, while V, J and clone size come from that table. Present in this sample are under 1,100,000 clones, approximately 80% of which were seen just once. More than 0.55% of the sample lies in the top ten.

Overall study outcomes, separate from this receptor: Rarefaction of sorted-subset datasets indicated incomplete sequencing despite the large sequencing depth. Sharing across several donors was observed for approximately 5% of naive CD4, about 3.2% of naive CD8, over 2% of memory CD4, and about 0.4% of memory CD8 clonotypes. Compared with non-shared clonotypes, clonotypes shared by all four sorted-subset donors had higher generation probabilities. Estimated clonotype richness was generally larger for naive than for memory subsets. Based on pairwise subsampling, the degree of clonotype sharing among donors was expected to be affected by sequencing depth. The small number of donors limited the genetic and exposure-history diversity represented. Only blood was sampled, and tissue TCR repertoires likely differ from those in blood.

From the cysteine up to the phenylalanine, the CDR3 has a length of 16 residues. CDR3 DNA only is kept here, 48 bases in frame from base 1. Here V drops 4 bases and J drops 3 bases, and the junction holds 6 bases not matched to any gene. Looking up the germline V gene yields CDR1 ENHRY and CDR2 SYGVKD. In its sample, this clone was seen once. Its binding antigen is unknown. Qualities for individual bases were not recorded, and no much larger clone is one base off. Healthy HIV-negative adults with no recently reported acute infections or vaccinations were included as donors. All donors were Caucasian adults living in Nashville, Tennessee, USA. CD4+ T cells were enriched by magnetic negative selection; naive cells were then positively selected on CD45RA, and the negative fraction formed the memory subset. Blood was collected by leukapheresis, and PBMCs were isolated by Ficoll-Histopaque density gradient centrifugation and then cryopreserved in liquid nitrogen vapor phase. Analytical flow cytometry was used to check the purity and quantity of each magnetically sorted T cell population. Genomic DNA was isolated from every sorted fraction and measured by UV absorbance on a Nanodrop 2000c.

The receptor was isolated from a man between 18 and 35 years old in good health. Some clones in this sample may be carry-over from other donors' samples. Sequenced input: memory CD4+ T cells from PBMCs. Sample cell subset or site, as interpreted from the label and publication: CD45RA-negative fraction. The receptor chain draws on TRBV10-3 and TRBJ2-1; TRBD1 agrees with 10 junctional bases. The CDR3 loop reads CAISGNRDRGYNEQFF. The nucleotide sequence is given as TGTGCCATCAGTGGTAACCGGGACAGGGGCTACAATGAGCAGTTCTTC.